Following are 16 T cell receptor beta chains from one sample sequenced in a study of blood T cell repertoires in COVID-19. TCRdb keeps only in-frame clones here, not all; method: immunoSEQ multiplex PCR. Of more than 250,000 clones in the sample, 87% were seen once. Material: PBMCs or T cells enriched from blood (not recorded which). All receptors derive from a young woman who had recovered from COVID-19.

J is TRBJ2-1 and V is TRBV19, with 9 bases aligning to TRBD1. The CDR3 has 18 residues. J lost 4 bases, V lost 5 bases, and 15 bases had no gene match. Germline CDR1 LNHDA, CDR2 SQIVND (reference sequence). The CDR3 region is CASSLRSTGGAYYNEQFF. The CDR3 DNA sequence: TGTGCCAGTAGTCTCCGATCAACAGGGGGCGCGTATTACAATGAGCAGTTCTTC.

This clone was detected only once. Here the CDR3 reads CASSAADSPSLTF. The CDR3 region has the DNA TGTGCCAGCAGCGCAGCGGACAGCCCCTCGCTGACCTTC. This sequence joins TRBV9 and TRBJ1-2, with D possibly matching TRBD1 (6 bases). CDR1 is SGDLS and CDR2 is YYNGEE in the germline V gene. The CDR3 runs to 13 residues. Trimming removed 3 bases from V and 14 bases from J, with 20 bases in between.

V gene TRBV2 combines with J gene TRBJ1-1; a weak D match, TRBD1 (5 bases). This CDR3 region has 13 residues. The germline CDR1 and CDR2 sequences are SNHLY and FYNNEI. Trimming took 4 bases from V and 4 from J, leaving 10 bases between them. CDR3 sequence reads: CASSVGVATEAFF. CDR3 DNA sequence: TGTGCCAGCAGTGTAGGGGTGGCCACTGAAGCTTTCTTT.

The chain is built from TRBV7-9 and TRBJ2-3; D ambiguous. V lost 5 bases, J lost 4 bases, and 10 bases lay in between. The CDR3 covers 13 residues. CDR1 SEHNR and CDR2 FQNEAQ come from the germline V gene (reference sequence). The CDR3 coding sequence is TGTGCCAGCAGCCCCTCAACGGCAGATACGCAGTATTTT. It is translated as CASSPSTADTQYF.

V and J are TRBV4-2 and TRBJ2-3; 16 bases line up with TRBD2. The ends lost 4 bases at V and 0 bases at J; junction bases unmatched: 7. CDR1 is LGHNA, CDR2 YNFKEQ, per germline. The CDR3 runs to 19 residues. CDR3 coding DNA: TGTGCCAGCAGCCCAGGGACTAGCGGGGGGGCTTCCAGCACAGATACGCAGTATTTT. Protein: CASSPGTSGGASSTDTQYF.

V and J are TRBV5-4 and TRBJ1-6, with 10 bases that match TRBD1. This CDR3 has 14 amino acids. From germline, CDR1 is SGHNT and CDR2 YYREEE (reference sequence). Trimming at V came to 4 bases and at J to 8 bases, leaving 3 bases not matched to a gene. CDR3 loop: CASSTDRGHSPLHF. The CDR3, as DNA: TGTGCCAGCAGCACAGACAGGGGGCATTCACCCCTCCACTTT.

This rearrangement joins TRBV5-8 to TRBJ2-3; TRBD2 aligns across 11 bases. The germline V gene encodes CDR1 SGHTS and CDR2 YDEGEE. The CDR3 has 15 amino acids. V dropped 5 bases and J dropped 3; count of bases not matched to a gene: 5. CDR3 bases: TGTGCCAGCAGGCTACTAGCGGGGGTGACAGATACGCAGTATTTT. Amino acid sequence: CASRLLAGVTDTQYF.

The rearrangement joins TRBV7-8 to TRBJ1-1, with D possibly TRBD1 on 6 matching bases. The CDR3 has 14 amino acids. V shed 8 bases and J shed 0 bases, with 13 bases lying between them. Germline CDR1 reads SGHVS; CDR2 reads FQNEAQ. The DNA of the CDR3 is TGTGCCAGCTCGGCGGGGGCCTTGAACACTGAAGCTTTCTTT. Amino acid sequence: CASSAGALNTEAFF.

CDR3 nucleotides: TGCGCCAGCAGCTCCGTCTACGAGCAGTACTTC. Amino acid sequence: CASSSVYEQYF. This chain connects TRBV5-1 to TRBJ2-7; D not certain. V lost 3 bases and J lost 3, with 4 bases in between. The CDR3 totals 11 residues. Germline lookup yields CDR1 SGHRS and CDR2 YFSETQ.

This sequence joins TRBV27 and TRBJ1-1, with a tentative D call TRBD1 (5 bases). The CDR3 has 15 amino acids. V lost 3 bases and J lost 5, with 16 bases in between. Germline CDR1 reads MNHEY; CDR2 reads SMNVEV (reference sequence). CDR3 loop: CASSFVGGTGTEAFF. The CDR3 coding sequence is TGTGCCAGCAGTTTTGTGGGGGGAACGGGGACTGAAGCTTTCTTT.

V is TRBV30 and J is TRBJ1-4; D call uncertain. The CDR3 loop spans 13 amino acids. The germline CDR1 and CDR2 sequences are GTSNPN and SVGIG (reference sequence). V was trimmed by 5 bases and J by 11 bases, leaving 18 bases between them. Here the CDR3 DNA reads TGTGCCTGGGATAGAGGGCCCCCTCTGAAACTGTTTTTT. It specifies CAWDRGPPLKLFF.

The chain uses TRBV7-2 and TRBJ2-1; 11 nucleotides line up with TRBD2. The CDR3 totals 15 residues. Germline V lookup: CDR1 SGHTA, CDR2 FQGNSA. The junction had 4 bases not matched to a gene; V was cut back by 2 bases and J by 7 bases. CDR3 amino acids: CASSLLAGGRNEQFF. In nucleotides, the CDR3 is TGTGCCAGCAGCTTACTAGCGGGGGGTCGGAATGAGCAGTTCTTC.

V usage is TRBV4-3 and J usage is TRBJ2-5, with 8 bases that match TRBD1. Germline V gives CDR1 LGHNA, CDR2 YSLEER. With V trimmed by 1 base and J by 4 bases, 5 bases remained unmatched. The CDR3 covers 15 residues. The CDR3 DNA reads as TGCGCCAGCAGCCAAGCCCAGGGGGCGAGAGAGACCCAGTACTTC. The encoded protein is CASSQAQGARETQYF.

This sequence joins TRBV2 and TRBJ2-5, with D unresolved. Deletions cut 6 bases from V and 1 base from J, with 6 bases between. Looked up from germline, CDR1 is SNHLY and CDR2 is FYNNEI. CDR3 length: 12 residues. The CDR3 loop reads CASSLSQETQYF. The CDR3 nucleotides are TGTGCCAGCAGCTTATCCCAAGAGACCCAGTACTTC.

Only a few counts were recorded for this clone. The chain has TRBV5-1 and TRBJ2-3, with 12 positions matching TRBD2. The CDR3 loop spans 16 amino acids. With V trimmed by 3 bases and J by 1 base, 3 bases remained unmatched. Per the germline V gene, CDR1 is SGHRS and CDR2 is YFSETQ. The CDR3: CASSSWTSGGTDTQYF. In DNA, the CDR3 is TGCGCCAGCAGCTCTTGGACTAGCGGGGGCACAGATACGCAGTATTTT.

CDR3 residues: CASSDSGGALNTGELFF. For the CDR3, the DNA is TGTGCCAGCAGCGACTCTGGAGGGGCGCTAAACACCGGGGAGCTGTTTTTT. The chain employs TRBV2 and TRBJ2-2, with a tentative D call TRBD2 (6 bases). CDR1 and CDR2 (germline): SNHLY, FYNNEI. The CDR3 length is 17 residues. Trimming shortened V by 6 bases and J by 2 bases, and 19 bases separated the two germline ends.